This TCR beta chain was captured by sequencing in a study of blood T cell repertoires in COVID-19. Study as a whole: COVID-19 samples collected from the United States, Italy and Spain covered acute and convalescent phases. T cells, B-cell-depleted T cells, or PBMCs provided the cDNA or gDNA that served as material.

Per the original methods: Reference gene primer amplification yielded estimated nucleated cell counts. Method: immunoSEQ multiplex PCR; TCRdb's copy keeps in-frame clones and lacks some. The D gene and trimming were derived from the DNA, and the V and J assignments and clone size from that table. The data show a few hundred thousand clones, 80% to 90% seen once. Germline V gene sequence: CDR1 SGHRS, CDR2 YFSETQ. This CDR3 has 15 residues. V was cut by 2 bases and J by 1 base, with 12 bases left in between. Cohort 3 recovery required two negative PCRs, clearance, or symptom resolution. The chain joins TRBV5-1 to TRBJ2-5, with a tentative D call TRBD2 (6 bases). Material: PBMCs or T cells enriched from blood (not recorded which). This sequence was found in a man between 18 and 35 years old who had recovered from COVID-19. The chain's CDR3 is CASSFGRGPQETQYF. The CDR3 coding sequence is TGCGCCAGCAGCTTCGGGCGGGGCCCCCAAGAGACCCAGTACTTC.